This TCR beta chain was retrieved from a study of identifying expanded T cells in peripheral blood. TCRdb's table, derived via immunoSEQ multiplex PCR, lists solely in-frame clones and lacks some. The sample contains 50,000 to 60,000 clones, around 81% of which appear only once. The CDR3 totals 13 residues. Germline CDR1 reads MNHNS; CDR2 reads SASEGT. The V end was cut by 10 bases, the J end by 1 base, with 13 bases between. Sequenced sample: blood. The clonotype was recovered from a person between 18 and 75 years old in good health. This rearrangement joins TRBV6-1 to TRBJ1-1; D gene ambiguous. The CDR3 here is CATQRVWNTEAFF. The CDR3 DNA follows: TGTGCCACCCAGCGGGTGTGGAACACTGAAGCTTTCTTT.